The 13 T cell receptor beta chains below were found in one sample sequenced in a study of blood T cells in healthy people across ages (dated by TCRdb to about 2015). The receptor library was made with 5' RACE. Sequencing used an Illumina HiSeq 2500. The second PCR ran for roughly 7 to 11 cycles and used a J-beta primer mix along with a sample-barcoded 5' primer. The public sequencing data were trimmed at Q25 with fastp and processed into clonotypes with MiXCR by TCRdb, which kept only in-frame beta chains. Entries that share a CDR3 protein sequence are merged under the most common genes and DNA. The sample table holds around 620,000 distinct CDR3 sequences, of which 27% were seen once. The ten largest make up approximately 18% of the sample. Sequencing was carried out using blood. These receptors all stem from an older woman in good health.

This clonotype has a handful of counts. The chain combines TRBV6-2 or TRBV6-3 with TRBJ1-2, with D possibly TRBD1 on 6 matching bases. CDR3 length: 15 residues. CDR1 and CDR2 (germline): MNHEY, SVGEGT. V was pared by 6 bases and J by 8 bases, with 22 bases between. The CDR3 sequence: CASRGRTAGMVGYTF. In nucleotides, the CDR3 is TGTGCCAGCAGAGGACGGACAGCCGGGATGGTAGGCTACACCTTC.

This clonotype was counted between two and nine times. The chain recombines TRBV6-1 with TRBJ1-5; D gene uncertain. Trimming shortened V by 3 bases and J by 11 bases, and 14 bases separated the two germline ends. This CDR3 spans 13 amino acids. Germline V gives CDR1 MNHNS, CDR2 SASEGT. The CDR3 bases are TGTGCCAGCAGTGAGAACACCTTCCCTACCCAGCATTTT. It is translated as CASSENTFPTQHF.

A few counts support this clonotype. The chain joins TRBV7-2 to TRBJ2-7; the D call may be TRBD1 or TRBD2 (5 bases each). The germline V gene encodes CDR1 SGHTA and CDR2 FQGNSA. The CDR3 loop spans 15 amino acids. Trimming removed 4 bases from V and 3 bases from J, with 16 bases in between. DNA for the CDR3: TGTGCCAGCAGCTGGACCGGGACCCCCGGCTACGAGCAGTACTTC. This encodes CASSWTGTPGYEQYF.

The rearrangement uses TRBV6-5 and TRBJ1-2; 9 positions match TRBD1. Losses at the gene ends were 2 bases for V and 4 bases for J; bases not matched to a gene: 5. The CDR3 is 15 amino acids. Germline-derived CDR1 and CDR2 are MNHEY and SVGAGI. The CDR3 region has the DNA TGTGCCAGCAGTTACCGGCGGGGACAGGGCTATGGCTACACCTTC. Translation gives CASSYRRGQGYGYTF.

The genes are TRBV4-3 and TRBJ1-6, with 7 bases identical to TRBD1. Germline loops: CDR1 LGHNA, CDR2 YSLEER. Trimming cost V 5 bases and J 10 bases; bases outside gene matches: 8. This CDR3 has 14 amino acids. The DNA for the CDR3 is TGCGCCAGCAGCTCACGACAGGGAGACTCACCCCTCCACTTT. As protein: CASSSRQGDSPLHF.

The chain couples TRBV20-1 to TRBJ2-1, with no clear D. Germline CDR1 DFQATT, CDR2 SNEGSKA (reference sequence). The CDR3 sequence is 14 residues long. Trimming removed 3 bases at V and 0 bases at J, with 9 bases between. CDR3 protein: CSASQGFSYNEQFF. The CDR3, as DNA: TGCAGTGCTAGCCAAGGCTTCTCCTACAATGAGCAGTTCTTC.

The chain couples TRBV15 to TRBJ2-5, with 14 bases identical to TRBD2. V lost 4 bases and J lost 0; bases outside the gene matches: 4. From germline, CDR1 is LNHNV and CDR2 YYDKDF (reference sequence). The CDR3 runs to 17 residues. The CDR3 reads CATSKGTSGGNQETQYF. Written as DNA, the CDR3 is TGTGCCACCAGCAAAGGGACTAGCGGGGGTAACCAAGAGACCCAGTACTTC.

Only a few counts were recorded for this clonotype. V is TRBV12-5 and J is TRBJ2-1, with 9 nucleotides matching TRBD1. The DNA matches TRBJ2-7 better at its end, which makes the J call doubtful. The length of the CDR3 is 12 residues. The germline CDR1 and CDR2 sequences are LGHNT and FRNRAP. The CDR3 region has the DNA TGTGCTAGTGGCCAAGGACAGGGGGAGCAGTACTTC. Protein product: CASGQGQGEQYF.

This clonotype was recorded a few times. At one of its ends the junction is not consistent with the germline gene, which may arise from a read error. This chain joins TRBV4-2 and TRBJ1-1; D is unclear. The CDR3 length is 15 residues. The V gene's germline CDR1 is LGHNA and CDR2 YNFKEQ. The CDR3 region is CAGSQGGRVNTEAFF. The CDR3 coding sequence is TGTGCCGGCAGCCAAGGTGGACGGGTGAACACTGAAGCTTTCTTT.

This rearrangement joins TRBV7-3 to TRBJ2-3; 12 nucleotides match TRBD2. CDR1 and CDR2 (germline): SGHTA, FQGTGA. J lost 3 bases, V lost 8 bases, and 6 bases had no gene match. The CDR3 spans 15 residues. CDR3 region: CASVPSGGETDTQYF. DNA for the CDR3: TGTGCCAGCGTCCCTAGCGGGGGGGAGACAGATACGCAGTATTTT.

This clonotype turned up a few times. The genes are TRBV5-1 and TRBJ2-7; D is tentatively TRBD1 or TRBD2 (6 bases each). Trimming took off 4 bases at V and 2 bases at J, with 16 bases between the two ends. The CDR3 is made up of 15 amino acids. The germline V gene has CDR1 SGHRS and CDR2 YFSETQ. The CDR3 nucleotides read TGCGCCAGCAGCCCCCAGTGGGGGGCCCCCTACGAGCAGTACTTC. Translated, it gives CASSPQWGAPYEQYF.

This clonotype came up a few times. The V and J genes are TRBV28 and TRBJ2-4; D unclear. This CDR3 contains 15 residues. The germline CDR1 and CDR2 sequences are MDHEN and SYDVKM. Trimming removed 9 bases at V and 1 base at J, with 16 bases between. The DNA for the CDR3 is TGTGCCAGTCAAGGGTTGGGGAAGGCCAAAAACATTCAGTACTTC. Protein product: CASQGLGKAKNIQYF.

This chain uses TRBV11-2 with TRBJ2-5, with unresolved D. Germline CDR1 SGHAT, CDR2 FQNNGV. V dropped 0 bases and J dropped 7 bases, with 12 bases sitting between them. CDR3 length: 14 residues. The CDR3 protein is CASSLEDPWGTQYF. The CDR3 nucleotides read TGTGCCAGCAGCTTAGAGGACCCCTGGGGGACCCAGTACTTC.